This T cell receptor (beta chain) was recovered during a study of cytomegalovirus exposure and HLA in healthy donors. The study, taken as a whole, reports: Earlier analysis looked at TCR beta V segments, and most were productive about 87% or about 30% of the time.

It was with 60 Vbeta and 13 Jbeta primers that the PCR ran. This table comes from immunoSEQ multiplex PCR, and its TCRdb copy is limited to in-frame clones, with some not included. The sample shows 100,000 to 120,000 clones, 78% of them seen only once. Comments on this clone: Antigen: not known.

Deletions cut 3 bases from V and 0 bases from J, with 15 bases between. Germline values: CDR1 LGHNA, CDR2 YSLEER. The CDR3 spans 16 residues. The sample consisted of PBMCs. This clonotype was obtained from a woman between 25 and 40 years old in good health and CMV-seronegative. The genes are TRBV4-3 and TRBJ2-7, with D possibly TRBD1 on 6 matching bases. CDR3 DNA: TGCGCCAGCAGCCACTCTGCAGGGGCTACCTCCTACGAGCAGTACTTC. It encodes CASSHSAGATSYEQYF.